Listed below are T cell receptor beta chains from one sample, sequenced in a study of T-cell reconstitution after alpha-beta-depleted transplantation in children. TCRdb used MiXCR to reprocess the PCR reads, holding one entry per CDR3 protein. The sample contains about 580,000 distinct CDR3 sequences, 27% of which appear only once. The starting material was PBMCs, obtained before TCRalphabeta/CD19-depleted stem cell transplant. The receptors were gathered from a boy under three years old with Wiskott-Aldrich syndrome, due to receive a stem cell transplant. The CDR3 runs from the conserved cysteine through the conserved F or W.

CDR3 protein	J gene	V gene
CSVGLINEQFF	TRBJ2-1	TRBV29-1
CSAREGTTGNEQFF	TRBJ2-1	TRBV20-1
CASSFGESNTGELFF	TRBJ2-2	TRBV7-9
CSALPGQKRAGELFF	TRBJ2-2	TRBV20-1
CASSLNRQGGYTF	TRBJ1-2	TRBV27
CASSLRGRDEQFF	TRBJ2-1	TRBV5-1
CATAVAGGFQETQYF	TRBJ2-5	TRBV15
CASSDRVDQPQHF	TRBJ1-5	TRBV10-1
CASSLGGRGAAETQYF	TRBJ2-5	TRBV28
CASSEQAYEQYF	TRBJ2-7	TRBV2
CASSPTGDNTEAFF	TRBJ1-1	TRBV4-2
CAWSQGGSNEQFF	TRBJ2-1	TRBV30